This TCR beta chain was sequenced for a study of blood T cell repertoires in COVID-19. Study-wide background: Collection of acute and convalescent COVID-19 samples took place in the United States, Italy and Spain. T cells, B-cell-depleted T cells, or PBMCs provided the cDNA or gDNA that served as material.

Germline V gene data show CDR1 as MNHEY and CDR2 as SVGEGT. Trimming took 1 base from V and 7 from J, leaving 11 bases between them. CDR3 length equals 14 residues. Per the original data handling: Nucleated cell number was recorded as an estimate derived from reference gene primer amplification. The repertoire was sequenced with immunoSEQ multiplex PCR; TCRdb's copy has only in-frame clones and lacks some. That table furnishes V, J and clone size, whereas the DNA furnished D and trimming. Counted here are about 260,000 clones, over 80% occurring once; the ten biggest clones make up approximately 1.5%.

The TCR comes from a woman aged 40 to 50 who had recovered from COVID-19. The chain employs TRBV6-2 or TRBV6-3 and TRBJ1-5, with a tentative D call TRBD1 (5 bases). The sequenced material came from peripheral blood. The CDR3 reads CASSYFDRGQPQHF. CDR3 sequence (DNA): TGTGCCAGCAGTTACTTCGATAGGGGACAGCCCCAGCATTTT.